This T cell receptor beta chain was obtained from a study of cytomegalovirus exposure and HLA in healthy donors. Overall study results and limits: A later analysis found that most CMV-associated TCR beta chains appeared HLA-restricted.

V was shortened by 5 bases and J by 3 bases, with 13 bases between the two germline ends. The CDR3 extends over 15 amino acids. Germline-derived CDR1 and CDR2 are SGHVS and FQNEAQ. Researchers ran the PCR with 60 Vbeta and 13 Jbeta primers. This table comes from immunoSEQ multiplex PCR, and its TCRdb copy is limited to in-frame clones, with some not included. Its listing shows about 34,000 clones. With respect to this clone: Its antigen is currently unknown. Additional DNA sequences in this sample encode the identical CDR3.

The specimen was PBMCs. The chain joins TRBV7-8 to TRBJ2-2; possibly TRBD1 for D (7 bases). The clonotype comes from a human donor in good health. The chain's CDR3 is CASSPGQRDTGELFF. The CDR3 coding sequence is TGTGCCAGCAGCCCGGGACAGCGGGACACCGGGGAGCTGTTTTTT.